This T cell receptor (beta chain) was identified during a study of shared clonotypes between healthy human individuals (dated by TCRdb to between 2020 and 2021). As for the study more broadly: Three men and two women, aged 18 to 49 years, made up the cohort. To estimate repertoire size and how much clonotype sharing occurs between individuals, the study deeply sequenced the blood TCR repertoires of about five healthy adults. For each donor, three plates each were used for CD4 naive and CD4 memory, two plates were used for CD8 naive, and one plate was used for CD8 memory. Per donor, leukapheresis produced somewhere between about 0.8 and 9.5 billion PBMCs. To increase sequencing depth and limit assay-specific biases, TCR repertoire library preparation and sequencing were carried out by different laboratories using diverse techniques.

Using the deep immunoSEQ assay, multiplex PCR amplified TCR CDR3 regions from genomic DNA. For each cell subset, the extracted genomic DNA was distributed evenly across all wells of several immunoSEQ 96-well plates, and each plate served as one replicate. For sorted subsets, around 0.2 ug genomic DNA, equal to 30,000 to 35,000 T cell genomes, was loaded into each replicate PCR. Purified libraries were quantified with a Qubit 3.0 fluorometer, sized on a Bioanalyzer 2100, and re-quantified with the KAPA Library Quantification kit. Each immunoSEQ 96-well plate was sequenced on its own single-read 150-cycle Illumina NextSeq 550 flow cell. On the study's bioinformatics: Because the immunoSEQ output held only junctional sequences and lacked quality scores, the filtering could not match the filtering applied to full-length reads. Sequences were annotated with PyIR, a Python wrapper for IgBLAST v1.9, and V/J genes and CDR3 were assigned using IMGT germline references. Reads were filtered out if the reads had weak V/J assignments (E-value above 1e-6), no CDR3, stop codons, out-of-frame junctions, or ambiguous translated residues. V3J clonotypes were defined as sequences sharing the same inferred V gene, J gene, and CDR3 amino acid sequence. To compute the percentage overlap between repertoires, the number of shared unique clonotypes was divided by the size of the smaller repertoire. Three approaches were used to assess repertoire richness: RTK rarefaction, the Chao1 estimator, and Recon v2.1 estimates of unobserved clonotypes. OLGA was used to compute generation probabilities for all TCRbeta clonotypes that the gDNA method yielded from four donors. Imported from immuneACCESS, the table was reduced by TCRdb to in-frame sequences with V and J called. These copies leave out some clones; in studies compared against another copy, an unresolved V gene accounts for under half, and the cause of the remainder is not known. V, J and clone size were drawn from that table, and D and trimming were deduced from the DNA. This sample gives 700,000 or so clones in total; roughly 70% of them show up just once. About 2% of the sample rests with the top ten.

Donors were healthy HIV-negative adults with no recently reported acute infections or vaccinations. All donors were Caucasian adults living in Nashville, Tennessee, USA. CD4+ T cells were enriched by magnetic negative selection; naive cells were then positively selected on CD45RA, and the negative fraction formed the memory subset. Blood was collected by leukapheresis, and PBMCs were isolated by Ficoll-Histopaque density gradient centrifugation and then cryopreserved in liquid nitrogen vapor phase. Analytical flow cytometry was used to check the purity and quantity of every magnetically sorted T cell population. From each sorted fraction, genomic DNA was isolated and quantified by UV absorbance on a Nanodrop 2000c. The trim is 6 bases for V and 0 bases for J, with a gap of 21 bases between the germline ends. The germline V gene (reference sequence) supplies CDR1 MNHEY and CDR2 SMNVEV. Reading from cysteine to phenylalanine, the CDR3 counts 19 amino acids. Only CDR3 DNA is held: 57 bases, read in frame from base 1.

Summary of the overall study and its limitations: Roughly 5% of naive CD4, 3% to 3.5% of naive CD8, around 2.3% of memory CD4, and over 0.35% of memory CD8 clonotypes were shared across a few donors. Sampling was restricted to blood, and TCR repertoires in tissues likely differ from the TCR repertoires found in blood. Compared with non-shared clonotypes, the clonotypes found in all four sorted-subset donors had higher generation probabilities. Naive subsets generally had larger estimated clonotype richness than memory subsets did. Incomplete sequencing was indicated by rarefaction of sorted-subset datasets, despite the large sequencing depth. The small number of donors limited the genetic and exposure-history diversity represented. Pairwise subsampling indicated that sequencing depth was expected to affect the degree of clonotype sharing among donors.

This clone has more than one count but fewer than ten. Its antigen is currently not known. Per-base qualities were not stored, and no clone one base away is much larger. The chain couples TRBV27 to TRBJ2-6, and the D gene may be TRBD2, 6 bases matching. This TCR was recovered from a woman in her thirties in good health. The sequenced material came from memory CD4+ T cells sorted from blood. The meaning of the sample's cell subset or site label: CD45RA-negative fraction. The nucleotide sequence reads as follows: TGTGCCAGCAGCCAACGGGGGAGCGGCAGCTACTCTGGGGCCAACGTCCTGACTTTC. This gives the protein CASSQRGSGSYSGANVLTF.